The entry below gives a single T cell receptor (beta chain) sequence along with its context. The antigen is not known. Recipients received nonmyeloablative bone marrow transplants from related graft donors, with transient mixed chimerism. Unstimulated regulatory T cells (CD4+CD25+CD127-), CD4+CD25- non-regulatory cells, CD4 and CD8 cells were FACS-sorted from thawed PBMCs. The data originate from a study of Tregs in tolerant kidney transplant recipients. Study conclusions and caveats: Donor-specific Treg expansion exceeded global Treg expansion in tolerant patients, suggesting antigen drive. Nucleotide sequences could not be compared across some patients' samples due to primer changes.

TCRdb's copy holds only in-frame clones and misses some; the assay was immunoSEQ multiplex PCR. This table holds about 90,000 clones, 80% to 95% found once. Losses at the gene ends were 4 bases for V and 11 bases for J; bases not matched to a gene: 12. The CDR3 is made up of 16 amino acids. The germline gives CDR1 SGHVS, CDR2 FQNEAQ. The clonotype was recovered from a human patient who received a combined kidney and bone marrow transplant. A share of the T cells may be of graft donor origin. The V and J genes are TRBV7-8 and TRBJ1-6; 9 bases are a match to TRBD1. Specimen: CD4+ T cells from blood (PBMCs), collected 12 months after the transplant. The CDR3 nucleotides are TGTGCCAGCAGCTACCGGGACAGGGACAGTGGGACACCCCTCCACTTT. Its protein product is CASSYRDRDSGTPLHF. Supplemented by reference TRBV7-8 and TRBJ1-6, the full variable domain reads GAGVSQSPRYKVAKRGQDVALRCDPISGHVSLFWYQQALGQGPEFLTYFQNEAQLDKSGLPSDRFFAERPEGSVSTLKIQRTQQEDSAVYLCASSYRDRDSGTPLHFGNGTRLTVT.